These 14 T cell receptor beta chains were all obtained from the same sample, sequenced in a study of cytomegalovirus exposure and HLA in healthy donors. In the PCR, 60 Vbeta and 13 Jbeta primers were used. Sequencing used immunoSEQ multiplex PCR; TCRdb keeps in-frame clones, though not all of them. The sample has some 150,000 clones; around three quarters are singletons. Sample: PBMCs. These receptors all come from a man between 35 and 55 years old in good health and CMV-seronegative.

Regarding this clone: This sample also contains other DNA sequences that code for the same CDR3. The chain links TRBV29-1 to TRBJ2-1; TRBD2 aligns across 7 bases. The CDR3 extends over 14 amino acids. V lost 4 bases to trimming and J lost 9 bases; unmatched junction nucleotides: 12. CDR1 is SQVTM, CDR2 ANQGSEA, per germline. In nucleotides, the CDR3 is TGCAGCGTTGCCGCAACGGGGGGAGAGGGTGAGCAGTTCTTC. The encoded protein is CSVAATGGEGEQFF.

This clone was found a few times. V and J are TRBV28 and TRBJ2-1; 9 bases match TRBD1. V was pared by 6 bases and J by 7 bases, with 10 bases of the junction left unmatched. CDR1 MDHEN and CDR2 SYDVKM come from the germline V gene. The CDR3 loop spans 15 amino acids. CDR3 sequence (DNA): TGTGCCAGCAGCCCCGGCGGGGGACAGGGAAATGAGCAGTTCTTC. As protein: CASSPGGGQGNEQFF.

The genes are TRBV5-1 and TRBJ2-3; 9 bases are shared with TRBD2. The ends lost 0 bases at V and 4 bases at J; junction bases unmatched: 3. The CDR3 contains 15 residues. From germline, CDR1 is SGHRS and CDR2 YFSETQ. CDR3 region: CASSLGGRASDTQYF. For the CDR3, the DNA is TGCGCCAGCAGCTTGGGCGGGAGGGCCTCAGATACGCAGTATTTT.

This rearrangement joins TRBV21-1 to TRBJ1-2; the table's TRBD1 call for D was not verified on the DNA. TRBV21-1 corresponds to a pseudogene. The CDR3 is 14 residues long. This chain's CDR3 is CASSQGRQGYGYTF. CDR3 DNA sequence: TGTGCCAGCAGCCAAGGCCGGCAGGGCTATGGCTACACCTTC.

The chain uses TRBV5-1 and TRBJ2-7, with D possibly being TRBD1 (6 bases). Trimming stripped 0 bases from V and 5 bases from J, with 12 bases between. This CDR3 is 14 amino acids long. In germline, CDR1 is SGHRS, CDR2 YFSETQ. CDR3 sequence: CASSLGDNRHEQYF. CDR3 bases: TGCGCCAGCAGCTTGGGGGACAACCGACACGAGCAGTACTTC. Full variable domain (remainder filled in from reference TRBV5-1 and TRBJ2-7): KAGVTQTPRYLIKTRGQQVTLSCSPISGHRSVSWYQQTPGQGLQFLFEYFSETQRNKGNFPGRFSGRQFSNSRSEMNVSTLELGDSALYLCASSLGDNRHEQYFGPGTRLTVT.

The V call is TRBV21-1, the J call TRBJ1-1; the DNA was not compared with TRBD1, the D call given in the table. TRBV21-1 is tagged as a pseudogene. CDR3 size: 17 residues. DNA for the CDR3: TGTGCCAGCAGCAAAGCCGGGGACAGGGGACTCAACACTGAAGCTTTCTTT. Amino acid sequence: CASSKAGDRGLNTEAFF.

The genes are TRBV18 and TRBJ2-5, with TRBD2 matching over 8 bases. V lost 3 bases, J lost 7 bases, and 4 bases stayed unmatched. This CDR3 has 13 residues. Germline lookup yields CDR1 KGHSH and CDR2 LQKENI. CDR3 residues: CASSPSGSGTQYF. DNA of the CDR3: TGTGCCAGCTCACCCAGCGGGAGTGGGACCCAGTACTTC.

In DNA form, the CDR3 reads TGTGCCAGCAGTCTCAGACCAGGGTCGAACACTGAAGCTTTCTTT. This codes for CASSLRPGSNTEAFF. The J gene is TRBJ1-1, the V gene TRBV6-5; tentatively, D is TRBD1 (5 bases). This CDR3 has 15 residues. The V end was cut by 5 bases, the J end by 1 base, with 14 bases between. The V gene's germline CDR1 is MNHEY and CDR2 SVGAGI.

This clone was detected a few times. The CDR3 DNA follows: TGTGCCAGCAGTTTGGCGACAGGGGTACTGAACTATGGCTACACCTTC. Translated: CASSLATGVLNYGYTF. This chain uses TRBV27 with TRBJ1-2, with 8 positions matching TRBD1. Germline V gives CDR1 MNHEY, CDR2 SMNVEV (reference sequence). This CDR3 is built from 16 residues. The trim removed 3 bases at V and 2 bases at J, leaving 8 bases unmatched.

The gene calls are TRBV4-1 and TRBJ2-7, with 7 bases matching TRBD1. CDR1 MGHRA and CDR2 YSYEKL come from the germline V gene. CDR3 length: 14 residues. V was clipped by 4 bases and J by 2 bases; unmatched bases: 5. CDR3: CASSPDRVPYEQYF. As DNA, the CDR3 is TGCGCCAGCAGCCCCGACAGGGTACCCTACGAGCAGTACTTC.

The chain couples TRBV7-9 to TRBJ2-7; 7 bases agree with TRBD2. CDR3 size: 14 residues. Trimming took 5 bases from V and 2 from J; bases not matched to a gene: 6. Germline loops: CDR1 SEHNR, CDR2 FQNEAQ (reference sequence). CDR3 amino acids: CASSPPSGTYEQYF. The DNA of the CDR3 is TGTGCCAGCAGCCCCCCTAGCGGTACCTACGAGCAGTACTTC.

The chain couples TRBV6-1 to TRBJ2-7; D call uncertain. The CDR3 sequence is 14 residues long. Germline V gene lookup returns CDR1 MNHNS and CDR2 SASEGT. V lost 1 base, J lost 2 bases, and 9 bases lay in between. The chain's CDR3 is CASSEGHFPYEQYF. DNA of the CDR3: TGTGCCAGCAGTGAAGGACACTTCCCCTACGAGCAGTACTTC.

The gene calls are TRBV7-9 and TRBJ2-3; TRBD2 matches 12 bases. J was trimmed by 0 bases and V by 4 bases; bases with no gene match: 2. The CDR3 length is 16 residues. Germline V CDR1 and CDR2: SEHNR, FQNEAQ (reference sequence). Here the CDR3 reads CASSSGTSGSTDTQYF. The CDR3 DNA reads as TGTGCCAGCAGCTCGGGGACTAGCGGGAGCACAGATACGCAGTATTTT. The whole variable domain, filled in from reference TRBV7-9 and TRBJ2-3, reads DTGVSQNPRHKITKRGQNVTFRCDPISEHNRLYWYRQTLGQGPEFLTYFQNEAQLEKSRLLSDRFSAERPKGSFSTLEIQRTEQGDSAMYLCASSSGTSGSTDTQYFGPGTRLTVL.

The rearrangement joins TRBV11-3 to TRBJ2-1; D possibly corresponds to TRBD2 (6 bases). The CDR3 length is 16 residues. Trimming stripped 5 bases from V and 1 base from J, with 15 bases between. Germline CDR1 is SGHNT and CDR2 is YENEEA. The CDR3 loop reads CASSLGTGGSYNEQFF. CDR3 bases: TGTGCCAGCAGCCTCGGGACTGGGGGTTCCTACAATGAGCAGTTCTTC.